This TCR beta chain was sequenced during a study of T cell repertoires in cytomegalovirus infection. Overall study context: CMV infection plus the matching HLA type was flagged by public TCR beta signatures. Notes on the study in general: Carriers of CMV plus the relevant HLA were identified by cumulative public TCR beta family frequency. Within the response measured ex vivo, HLA-C-restricted CMV-specific TCR beta clonotypes were dominant.

TCRdb fed the reads into MiXCR, producing one record per CDR3 protein. The sample includes some 900,000 distinct CDR3 sequences, 32% of them seen just once. Remarks on this clonotype: As yet, its antigen is unknown.

The trim removed 6 bases at V and 1 base at J, leaving 9 bases unmatched. CDR3 size: 17 residues. The sample here was cultured CD8+ T cells from PBMCs, taken from culture after CMV antigen stimulation. The TCR originated in a human donor in good health (CMV status not recorded). Some clones in this sample may be carry-over from other donors' samples. The chain uses TRBV12-3 or TRBV12-4 and TRBJ1-3, with 10 bases that match TRBD1. DNA for the CDR3: TGTGCCAGCAGAATCGACAGGGGGCAAGCGTCTGGAAACACCATATATTTT. Amino acid sequence: CASRIDRGQASGNTIYF.